This entry describes one T cell receptor (beta chain). Only a few counts were recorded for this clonotype. Its antigen remains unidentified. No base quality values were provided; no much bigger clone lies one nucleotide off. The germline V gene sets CDR1 to SGDLS and CDR2 to YYNGEE. Its CDR3 holds 15 amino acids, cysteine through phenylalanine. Only the CDR3 region is kept as DNA, spanning 45 bases read in frame from base 1. V is trimmed back by 3 bases and J by 2 bases, and the junction contains 5 bases that no gene match accounts for. The data were taken from a study of CD8 T cells in ankylosing spondylitis (dated by TCRdb to about 2017). At the level of the whole study: To find TCR variants linked to disease, the study profiled T cell receptor beta repertoires in ankylosing spondylitis patients and healthy donors. The whole study cohort included over 85 healthy donors and some 27 ankylosing spondylitis patients. Peripheral blood samples were taken, and synovial fluid was additionally collected from ankylosing spondylitis patients. Here is what the overall study found, with its caveats: The disease-linked clones were reported to be significantly enriched in matched synovial fluid samples from ankylosing spondylitis patients. A TCR beta motif made up of several highly homologous amino acid variants appeared to be characteristic of blood from ankylosing spondylitis patients. A CD8+ phenotype was shown by the disease-linked clones, which were found at relatively low frequencies in peripheral blood. Some of the motif variants had been reported before in the synovial fluid and blood of reactive arthritis patients, a finding that suggests common disease-initiation mechanisms.

Sequencing instrument: Illumina HiSeq 2500. Quantitative 5'-RACE with molecular barcodes was the method used to prepare the TCR beta libraries. As for how the authors treated the data: A new computational method, built on a probabilistic model of VDJ rearrangement, was used to identify disease-linked TCR variants. TCRdb's own reprocessing of the public reads used fastp at Q25 and MiXCR and kept productive beta chains. Records with the same CDR3 protein are collapsed into one entry carrying the most frequent genes and DNA. V and J calls and clone size were set by TCRdb, not the authors. The sample has about 130,000 distinct CDR3 sequences on record, about 15% of them singletons. Of the sample, about 33% falls within the top ten clones.

The rearrangement combines TRBV9 with TRBJ2-1, with 7 middle bases fitting TRBD2. This TCR was sampled from a male donor with ankylosing spondylitis. The sample was blood, either unsorted or a sorted T cell fraction (not recorded which). The nucleotide sequence reads as follows: TGTGCCAGCAGCGAAAGCGGGACTCCCTACAATGAGCAGTTCTTC. It encodes CASSESGTPYNEQFF.